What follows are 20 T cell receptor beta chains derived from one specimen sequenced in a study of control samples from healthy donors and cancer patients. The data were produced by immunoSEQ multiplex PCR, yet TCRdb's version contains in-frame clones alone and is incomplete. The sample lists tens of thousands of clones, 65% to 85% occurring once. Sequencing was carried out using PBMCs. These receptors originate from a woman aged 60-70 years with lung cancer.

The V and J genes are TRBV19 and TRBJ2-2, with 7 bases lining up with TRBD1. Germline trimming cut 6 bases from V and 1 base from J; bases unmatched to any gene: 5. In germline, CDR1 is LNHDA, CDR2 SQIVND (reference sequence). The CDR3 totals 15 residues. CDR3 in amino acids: CASSKGTENTGELFF. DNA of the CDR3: TGTGCCAGTAGCAAGGGGACAGAGAACACCGGGGAGCTGTTTTTT.

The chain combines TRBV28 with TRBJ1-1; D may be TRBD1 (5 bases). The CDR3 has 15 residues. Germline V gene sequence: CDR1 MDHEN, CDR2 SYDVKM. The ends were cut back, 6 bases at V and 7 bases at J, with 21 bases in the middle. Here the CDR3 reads CASSSPGGGDGEAFF. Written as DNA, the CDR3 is TGTGCCAGCAGCTCCCCCGGGGGGGGAGATGGTGAAGCTTTCTTT.

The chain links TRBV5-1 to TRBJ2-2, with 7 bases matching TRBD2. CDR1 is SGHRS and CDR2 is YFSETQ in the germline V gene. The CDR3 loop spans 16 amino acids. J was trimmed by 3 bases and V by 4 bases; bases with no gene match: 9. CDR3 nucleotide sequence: TGCGCCAGCAGCCTTATTGAGCGGGGACACACCGGGGAGCTGTTTTTT. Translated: CASSLIERGHTGELFF.

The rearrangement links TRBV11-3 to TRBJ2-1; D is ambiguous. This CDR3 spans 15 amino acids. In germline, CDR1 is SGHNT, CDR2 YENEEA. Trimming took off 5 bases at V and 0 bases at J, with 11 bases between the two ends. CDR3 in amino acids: CASSPAVTSYNEQFF. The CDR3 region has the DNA TGTGCCAGCAGCCCTGCGGTGACCTCCTACAATGAGCAGTTCTTC.

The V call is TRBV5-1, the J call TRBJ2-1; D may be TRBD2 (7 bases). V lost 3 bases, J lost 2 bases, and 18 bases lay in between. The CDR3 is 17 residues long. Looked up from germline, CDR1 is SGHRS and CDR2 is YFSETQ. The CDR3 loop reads CASSSRGPTSAYNEQFF. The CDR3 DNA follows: TGCGCCAGCAGCTCCCGGGGGCCTACTAGCGCCTACAATGAGCAGTTCTTC.

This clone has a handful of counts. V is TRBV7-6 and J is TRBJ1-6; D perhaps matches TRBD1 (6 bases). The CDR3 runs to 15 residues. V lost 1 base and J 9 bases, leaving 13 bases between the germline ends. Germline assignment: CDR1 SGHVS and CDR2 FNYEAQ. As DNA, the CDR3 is TGTGCCAGCAGCTTAGAACCCGGGACACCTTCACCCCTCCACTTT. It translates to CASSLEPGTPSPLHF.

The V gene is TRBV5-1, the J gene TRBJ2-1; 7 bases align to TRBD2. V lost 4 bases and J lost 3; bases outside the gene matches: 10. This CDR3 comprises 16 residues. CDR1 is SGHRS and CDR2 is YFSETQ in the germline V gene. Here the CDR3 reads CASSLEASGFYNEQFF. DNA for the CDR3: TGCGCCAGCAGCCTGGAGGCTAGCGGATTCTACAATGAGCAGTTCTTC.

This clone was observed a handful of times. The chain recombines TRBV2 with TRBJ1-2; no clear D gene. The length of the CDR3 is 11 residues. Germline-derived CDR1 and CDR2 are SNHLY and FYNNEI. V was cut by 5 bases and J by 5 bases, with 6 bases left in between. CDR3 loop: CASSQQYGYTF. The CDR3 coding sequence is TGTGCCAGCAGTCAGCAGTATGGCTACACCTTC.

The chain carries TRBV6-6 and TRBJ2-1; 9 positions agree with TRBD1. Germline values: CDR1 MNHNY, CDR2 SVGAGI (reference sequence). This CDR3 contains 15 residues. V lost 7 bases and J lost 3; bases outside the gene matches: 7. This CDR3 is CASNILTGGYNEQFF. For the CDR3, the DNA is TGTGCCAGCAACATATTGACAGGGGGCTACAATGAGCAGTTCTTC.

The CDR3 bases are TGTGCCAGCAGCTTAAGATCGTACCAAGAGACCCAGTACTTC. It specifies CASSLRSYQETQYF. This sequence joins TRBV7-8 and TRBJ2-5; D is unclear. Trimming removed 2 bases from V and 0 bases from J, with 7 bases in between. Germline V gene data show CDR1 as SGHVS and CDR2 as FQNEAQ. The CDR3 totals 14 residues.

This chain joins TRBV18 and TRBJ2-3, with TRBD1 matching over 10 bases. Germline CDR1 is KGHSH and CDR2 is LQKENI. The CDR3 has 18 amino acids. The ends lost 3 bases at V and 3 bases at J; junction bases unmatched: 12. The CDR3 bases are TGTGCCAGCTCACCGAAAGGACAGGGGGAAGTGCGTACAGATACGCAGTATTTT. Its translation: CASSPKGQGEVRTDTQYF.

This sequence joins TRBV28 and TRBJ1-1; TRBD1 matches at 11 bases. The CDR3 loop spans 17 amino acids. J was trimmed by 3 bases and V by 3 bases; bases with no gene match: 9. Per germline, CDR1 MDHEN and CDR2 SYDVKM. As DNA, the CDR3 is TGTGCCAGCAGTTTCCTAGGACAGGGGGCAAAGGACACTGAAGCTTTCTTT. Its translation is CASSFLGQGAKDTEAFF.

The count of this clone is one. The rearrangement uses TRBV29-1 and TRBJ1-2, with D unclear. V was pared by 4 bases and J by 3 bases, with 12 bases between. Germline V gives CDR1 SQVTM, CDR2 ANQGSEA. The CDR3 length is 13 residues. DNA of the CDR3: TGCAGCGTTGGACAAGCGGGTTACTATGGCTACACCTTC. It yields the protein CSVGQAGYYGYTF.

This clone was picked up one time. The CDR3 nucleotides read TGTGCCAGCTCACCACTACCAACTCGATTGACTAGCGGGACTTTTATAAATGAGCAGTTCTTC. Protein: CASSPLPTRLTSGTFINEQFF. The genes are TRBV18 and TRBJ2-1; 11 nucleotides line up with TRBD2. This CDR3 is 21 amino acids long. Germline V lookup: CDR1 KGHSH, CDR2 LQKENI. V shed 1 base and J 7 bases; nucleotides not matched to a gene: 21.

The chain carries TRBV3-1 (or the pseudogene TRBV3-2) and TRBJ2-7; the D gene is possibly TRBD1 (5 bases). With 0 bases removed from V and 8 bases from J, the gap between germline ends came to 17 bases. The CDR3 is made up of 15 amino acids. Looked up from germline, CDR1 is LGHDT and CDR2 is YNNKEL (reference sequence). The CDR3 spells CASSQDPQGWVKQYF. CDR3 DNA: TGTGCCAGCAGCCAAGACCCCCAGGGTTGGGTGAAGCAGTACTTC.

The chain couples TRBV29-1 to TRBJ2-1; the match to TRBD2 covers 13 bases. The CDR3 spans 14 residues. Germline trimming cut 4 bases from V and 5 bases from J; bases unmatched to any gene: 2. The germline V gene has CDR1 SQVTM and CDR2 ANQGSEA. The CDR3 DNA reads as TGCAGCGTTGGACTAGCGGGGGGCCACAATGAGCAGTTCTTC. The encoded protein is CSVGLAGGHNEQFF.

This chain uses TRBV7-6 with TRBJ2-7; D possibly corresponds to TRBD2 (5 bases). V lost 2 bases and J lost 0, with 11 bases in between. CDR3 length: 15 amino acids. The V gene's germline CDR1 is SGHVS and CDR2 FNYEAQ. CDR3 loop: CASSLSADSSYEQYF. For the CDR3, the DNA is TGTGCCAGCAGCTTATCAGCGGATAGCTCCTACGAGCAGTACTTC.

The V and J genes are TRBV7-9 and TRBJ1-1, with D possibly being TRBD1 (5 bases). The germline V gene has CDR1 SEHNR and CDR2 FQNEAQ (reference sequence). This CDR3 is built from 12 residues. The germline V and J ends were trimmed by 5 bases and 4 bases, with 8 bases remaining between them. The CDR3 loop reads CASSPGPTEAFF. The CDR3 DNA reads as TGTGCCAGCAGCCCGGGGCCCACTGAAGCTTTCTTT.

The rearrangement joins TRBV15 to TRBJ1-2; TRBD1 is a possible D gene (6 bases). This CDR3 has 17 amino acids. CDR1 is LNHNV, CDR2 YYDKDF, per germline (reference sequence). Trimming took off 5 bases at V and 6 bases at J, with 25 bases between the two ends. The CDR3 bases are TGTGCCACCAGCGTATCGCATCCTGGCAGGGGACTACATGGCTACACCTTC. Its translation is CATSVSHPGRGLHGYTF.

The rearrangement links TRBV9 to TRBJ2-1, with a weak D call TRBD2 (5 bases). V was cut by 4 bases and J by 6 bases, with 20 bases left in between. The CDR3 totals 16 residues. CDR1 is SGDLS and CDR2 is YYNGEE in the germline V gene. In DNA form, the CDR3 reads TGTGCCAGCAGCCCGAGAGCGGAGACATTCACCAATGAGCAGTTCTTC. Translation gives CASSPRAETFTNEQFF.